This TCR beta chain was sequenced during a study of cytomegalovirus exposure and HLA in healthy donors. General observations from the study: The study flagged about 160 TCR beta chains as cytomegalovirus-associated.

Using immunoSEQ multiplex PCR, the repertoire was profiled, and TCRdb retains in-frame clones only, with some absent. Of around 60,000 clones in the sample, roughly 94% were seen once. Deletions cut 3 bases from V and 1 base from J, with 3 bases between. In germline, CDR1 is MDHEN, CDR2 SYDVKM. CDR3 length: 13 amino acids. There are a few counts of this clone. Its matching antigen is unknown. Sequences were obtained from PBMCs. The clonotype originates from a woman in her late teens or twenties in good health and CMV-seronegative. The rearrangement uses TRBV28 and TRBJ2-2; D gene ambiguous. The CDR3 DNA follows: TGTGCCAGCAGTTTCATGAACACCGGGGAGCTGTTTTTT. Its protein product is CASSFMNTGELFF.